This passage covers 25 T cell receptor beta chains from one sample sequenced in a study of patients and donors after allogeneic stem cell transplantation. TCRdb reprocessed the RT-PCR reads with MiXCR, giving one entry per CDR3 protein. The sample includes about 410,000 distinct CDR3 sequences, 15% to 20% of them seen just once. The sample consisted of blood, either unsorted or a sorted T cell fraction (not recorded which). These receptors were collected from a human donor who was either an allogeneic HSCT recipient or a stem cell or donor lymphocyte infusion donor (not recorded which). It is not recorded whose cells these are; they may come from a transplant donor.

The chain has TRBV12-3 or TRBV12-4 and TRBJ2-7, with 9 bases aligning to TRBD1. The trim removed 7 bases at V and 2 bases at J, leaving 6 bases unmatched. CDR3 length: 14 amino acids. The CDR3 spells CASTLGDRAYEQYF. The CDR3 DNA is TGTGCCAGCACCTTGGGGGACAGGGCCTACGAGCAGTACTTC.

This clonotype appeared once. This rearrangement joins TRBV5-1 to TRBJ1-4, with 8 bases that match TRBD1. Germline values: CDR1 SGHRS, CDR2 YFSETQ. V dropped 3 bases and J dropped 0; count of bases not matched to a gene: 10. CDR3 size: 18 residues. The CDR3 spells CASSWGQGALPTNEKLFF. CDR3 bases: TGCGCCAGCAGCTGGGGTCAGGGGGCGTTGCCAACTAATGAAAAACTGTTTTTT.

This clonotype was recorded a few times. The rearrangement links TRBV10-3 to TRBJ2-7, with D possibly called TRBD1 or TRBD2 (5 bases each). Per the germline V gene, CDR1 is ENHRY and CDR2 is SYGVKD. V was cut by 8 bases and J by 7 bases, with 18 bases left in between. The CDR3 has 13 residues. The CDR3 DNA reads as TGTGCCATCTCCCGGGACCGACTACGGGAGCAGTACTTC. As protein: CAISRDRLREQYF.

This clonotype showed up just a few times. The gene calls are TRBV6-5 and TRBJ1-1; weak D call: TRBD1 (6 bases). Between the trimmed V and J ends, which lost 2 bases and 7 bases, there was a span of 11 bases. There are 13 residues in the CDR3. Germline CDR1 and CDR2: MNHEY and SVGAGI. The CDR3 nucleotides read TGTGCCAGCAGTTACCGATTAGGGGGTGAAGCTTTCTTT. Translating gives CASSYRLGGEAFF.

This chain joins TRBV24-1 and TRBJ1-2, with D perhaps matching TRBD1 (6 bases). The germline gives CDR1 KGHDR, CDR2 SFDVKD. The V end lost 3 bases, the J end lost 9 bases, and 13 bases lay between the germline ends. The CDR3 loop spans 13 amino acids. This CDR3 is CATSDPKRDSYTF. In nucleotides, the CDR3 is TGTGCCACCAGTGATCCGAAACGGGACAGCTACACCTTC.

The chain joins TRBV4-3 to TRBJ1-1, with TRBD1 matching 8 bases. From germline, CDR1 is LGHNA and CDR2 YSLEER. This CDR3 has 18 amino acids. J lost 5 bases, V lost 0 bases, and 14 bases had no gene match. The CDR3 region has the DNA TGCGCCAGCAGCCAAGATCCTTTCCTCAACAGGGGGGGGACTGAAGCTTTCTTT. Amino acid sequence: CASSQDPFLNRGGTEAFF.

Many counts were recorded for this clonotype. This chain links TRBV12-3 or TRBV12-4 with TRBJ2-7; D is possibly TRBD1 (5 bases). The CDR3 sequence is 14 residues long. Trimming stripped 1 base from V and 1 base from J, with 8 bases between. The CDR3 DNA reads TGTGCCAGCAGTTTAGGGGGCCCTTCCTACGAGCAGTACTTC. Translating gives CASSLGGPSYEQYF.

The genes are TRBV5-1 and TRBJ1-4; possibly TRBD1 for D (5 bases). The germline CDR1 and CDR2 sequences are SGHRS and YFSETQ. The CDR3 spans 17 residues. V was trimmed by 4 bases and J by 0 bases, leaving 16 bases between them. CDR3 bases: TGCGCCAGCAGCCCTGGGACGGGACTTGCAACTAATGAAAAACTGTTTTTT. Translated: CASSPGTGLATNEKLFF. The full variable domain, completed using reference TRBV5-1 and TRBJ1-4, is KAGVTQTPRYLIKTRGQQVTLSCSPISGHRSVSWYQQTPGQGLQFLFEYFSETQRNKGNFPGRFSGRQFSNSRSEMNVSTLELGDSALYLCASSPGTGLATNEKLFFGSGTQLSVL.

The chain is built from TRBV29-1 and TRBJ2-2, with D perhaps matching TRBD1 (5 bases). The CDR3 loop spans 14 amino acids. Between the trimmed V and J ends, which lost 4 bases and 1 base, there was a span of 10 bases. Germline V CDR1 and CDR2: SQVTM, ANQGSEA. The DNA of the CDR3 is TGCAGCGTTGTCTCTAGGGGGAACACCGGGGAGCTGTTTTTT. It is translated as CSVVSRGNTGELFF.

This clonotype was recorded many times. The rearrangement links TRBV12-3 or TRBV12-4 to TRBJ2-1; the match to TRBD1 covers 10 bases. CDR3 length: 14 amino acids. The junction had 3 bases not matched to a gene; V was cut back by 5 bases and J by 5 bases. The DNA for the CDR3 is TGTGCCAGCAGTGGACAGGGGGGCCACAATGAGCAGTTCTTC. It encodes CASSGQGGHNEQFF.

This clonotype was counted once. The CDR3 reads CASSLRSRAKETQYF. The CDR3 nucleotides are TGTGCCAGCAGCTTACGCTCCAGAGCCAAGGAGACCCAGTACTTC. The rearrangement joins TRBV7-7 to TRBJ2-5; D gene ambiguous. V gave up 2 bases and J gave up 5 bases, with 15 bases separating them. The CDR3 contains 15 residues. The germline CDR1 and CDR2 sequences are SSHAT and FNYEAQ (reference sequence).

This chain uses TRBV19 with TRBJ2-7, with 7 positions matching TRBD1. V lost 7 bases and J lost 4; bases outside the gene matches: 10. Per germline, CDR1 LNHDA and CDR2 SQIVND (reference sequence). The CDR3 length is 14 residues. The CDR3 DNA sequence: TGTGCCAGTAACATGGGACAGATGACTTACGAGCAGTACTTC. Translated, it gives CASNMGQMTYEQYF.

This chain connects TRBV20-1 to TRBJ2-3; 8 positions match TRBD2. The V and J ends lost 3 bases and 0 bases, in that order; junction bases with no gene match: 5. The CDR3 spans 15 residues. Germline CDR1 is DFQATT and CDR2 is SNEGSKA (reference sequence). The CDR3 DNA sequence: TGCAGTGCTAGGGTGGGGACTAGGAGCACAGATACGCAGTATTTT. The encoded protein is CSARVGTRSTDTQYF.

The chain couples TRBV24-1 to TRBJ1-5, with a weak D call TRBD1 (6 bases). Germline V gene sequence: CDR1 KGHDR, CDR2 SFDVKD. The V end lost 9 bases, the J end lost 7 bases, and 18 bases lay between the germline ends. This CDR3 has 14 residues. CDR3 sequence: CATRGPGARQPQHF. The CDR3 bases are TGTGCCACCCGTGGGCCGGGGGCGAGGCAGCCCCAGCATTTT.

This clonotype was seen at least ten times. This chain links TRBV10-3 with TRBJ2-7; TRBD1 aligns across 7 bases. There are 15 residues in the CDR3. Trimming cost V 6 bases and J 0 bases; bases outside gene matches: 8. Per germline, CDR1 ENHRY and CDR2 SYGVKD. This CDR3 reads CAIRSQGSDSYEQYF. The DNA for the CDR3 is TGTGCCATCAGGTCACAGGGGTCGGACTCCTACGAGCAGTACTTC.

This clonotype was counted only a few times. The chain carries TRBV10-3 and TRBJ2-1, with 8 bases fitting TRBD2. V gave up 11 bases and J gave up 4 bases; unmatched junction bases: 7. Germline loops: CDR1 ENHRY, CDR2 SYGVKD. The CDR3 length is 13 residues. In DNA, the CDR3 is TGTGCCGTAGGAGCGGGGGCGTACAATGAGCAGTTCTTC. Protein product: CAVGAGAYNEQFF.

The chain recombines TRBV20-1 with TRBJ2-3; D perhaps matches TRBD1 (6 bases). The V end was cut by 6 bases, the J end by 0 bases, with 13 bases between. Germline V gene lookup returns CDR1 DFQATT and CDR2 SNEGSKA (reference sequence). The CDR3 covers 14 residues. CDR3 in DNA: TGCAGTGCACCTTTAGGGGGAAGCACAGATACGCAGTATTTT. Protein: CSAPLGGSTDTQYF.

The table lists this clonotype with a few counts. The V gene is TRBV6-2 or TRBV6-3, the J gene TRBJ2-2; 7 bases map to TRBD1. The CDR3 has 14 amino acids. J lost 6 bases, V lost 5 bases, and 6 bases had no gene match. Germline V gene sequence: CDR1 MNHEY, CDR2 SVGEGT. CDR3 sequence reads: CASSTTGFSGELFF. Written as DNA, the CDR3 is TGTGCCAGCAGTACGACAGGGTTCTCCGGGGAGCTGTTTTTT.

This clonotype has just a few counts. The chain joins TRBV5-1 to TRBJ1-1, with D maybe TRBD1 (6 bases). The CDR3 has 13 residues. Trimming removed 4 bases from V and 4 bases from J, with 11 bases in between. The V gene's germline CDR1 is SGHRS and CDR2 YFSETQ. The CDR3 region is CASSRTGPTEAFF. CDR3 nucleotides: TGCGCCAGCAGCCGAACAGGGCCCACTGAAGCTTTCTTT.

This clonotype was counted between two and nine times. This chain joins TRBV5-1 and TRBJ2-2; tentatively, D is TRBD1 (5 bases). Germline V gives CDR1 SGHRS, CDR2 YFSETQ. The CDR3 consists of 16 residues. V was trimmed by 0 bases and J by 1 base, leaving 10 bases between them. The CDR3 sequence is CASSLGRGWNTGELFF. CDR3 nucleotides: TGCGCCAGCAGCTTGGGAAGGGGATGGAACACCGGGGAGCTGTTTTTT.

In this sample, this clonotype turned up a few times. This sequence joins TRBV5-1 and TRBJ1-4, with D perhaps TRBD1 (6 bases). The ends were cut back, 0 bases at V and 7 bases at J, with 13 bases in the middle. Germline V CDR1 and CDR2: SGHRS, YFSETQ. The CDR3 runs to 15 residues. The CDR3 protein is CASSLVGTIGEKLFF. The CDR3 DNA is TGCGCCAGCAGCTTGGTGGGGACAATAGGTGAAAAACTGTTTTTT.

This clonotype was seen a handful of times. In DNA form, the CDR3 reads TGCAGTGCTAGAGGGAGTACAGGGGGTTCCGAACTGTTTTTT. This encodes CSARGSTGGSELFF. J is TRBJ1-4 and V is TRBV20-1, with TRBD1 identical over 8 bases. Germline CDR1 and CDR2: DFQATT and SNEGSKA (reference sequence). CDR3 length: 14 residues. Trimming removed 1 base from V and 12 bases from J; junction bases left unmatched: 10.

J is TRBJ2-7 and V is TRBV27; 9 positions agree with TRBD2. The CDR3 is made up of 15 amino acids. V shed 2 bases, J shed 2 bases, and the junction held 4 bases outside the gene matches. CDR1 MNHEY and CDR2 SMNVEV come from the germline V gene (reference sequence). CDR3 in DNA: TGTGCCAGCAGTTTAAAGGCTAGCGGGACCTACGAGCAGTACTTC. Residues: CASSLKASGTYEQYF.

The V call is TRBV4-2, the J call TRBJ2-5, with TRBD2 matching over 9 bases. V lost 1 base and J lost 0; bases outside the gene matches: 9. Germline V CDR1 and CDR2: LGHNA, YNFKEQ. There are 18 residues in the CDR3. CDR3 region: CASSQGGGAGGYQETQYF. The CDR3 DNA is TGTGCCAGCAGCCAAGGAGGAGGCGCGGGGGGGTACCAAGAGACCCAGTACTTC.

DNA for the CDR3: TGTGCCAGCAGTTTGAGGCAGTATAACACCGGGGAGCTGTTTTTT. This sequence encodes CASSLRQYNTGELFF. The chain recombines TRBV27 with TRBJ2-2; D is uncertain. CDR1 is MNHEY and CDR2 is SMNVEV in the germline V gene (reference sequence). Trimming took 3 bases from V and 2 from J, leaving 10 bases between them. This CDR3 is 15 amino acids long.